This paragraph reports one T cell receptor beta chain. Repertoires were generated with immunoSEQ multiplex PCR, while TCRdb's copy carries only in-frame clones and drops some. Counted here are 470,000 or so clones, about 85% occurring once; the ten biggest clones make up approximately 2%. Participants spanned ages about 18 to 95 years and resided in roughly 22 US areas. Trimming took off 2 bases at V and 0 bases at J, with 7 bases between the two ends. Germline CDR1 is MNHNS and CDR2 is SASEGT. The CDR3 contains 14 residues. The data are from a study of blood T cell repertoires in COVID-19. The overall study: Specimens from acute and convalescent COVID-19 originated in the United States, Italy and Spain.

The gene calls are TRBV6-1 and TRBJ1-2; D gene uncertain. This receptor was obtained from a woman aged 18-29 years with acute COVID-19. What was sequenced was PBMCs or T cells enriched from blood (not recorded which). The CDR3 DNA reads as TGTGCCAGCAGTGAACTTAGCACTAACTATGGCTACACCTTC. It codes for CASSELSTNYGYTF.